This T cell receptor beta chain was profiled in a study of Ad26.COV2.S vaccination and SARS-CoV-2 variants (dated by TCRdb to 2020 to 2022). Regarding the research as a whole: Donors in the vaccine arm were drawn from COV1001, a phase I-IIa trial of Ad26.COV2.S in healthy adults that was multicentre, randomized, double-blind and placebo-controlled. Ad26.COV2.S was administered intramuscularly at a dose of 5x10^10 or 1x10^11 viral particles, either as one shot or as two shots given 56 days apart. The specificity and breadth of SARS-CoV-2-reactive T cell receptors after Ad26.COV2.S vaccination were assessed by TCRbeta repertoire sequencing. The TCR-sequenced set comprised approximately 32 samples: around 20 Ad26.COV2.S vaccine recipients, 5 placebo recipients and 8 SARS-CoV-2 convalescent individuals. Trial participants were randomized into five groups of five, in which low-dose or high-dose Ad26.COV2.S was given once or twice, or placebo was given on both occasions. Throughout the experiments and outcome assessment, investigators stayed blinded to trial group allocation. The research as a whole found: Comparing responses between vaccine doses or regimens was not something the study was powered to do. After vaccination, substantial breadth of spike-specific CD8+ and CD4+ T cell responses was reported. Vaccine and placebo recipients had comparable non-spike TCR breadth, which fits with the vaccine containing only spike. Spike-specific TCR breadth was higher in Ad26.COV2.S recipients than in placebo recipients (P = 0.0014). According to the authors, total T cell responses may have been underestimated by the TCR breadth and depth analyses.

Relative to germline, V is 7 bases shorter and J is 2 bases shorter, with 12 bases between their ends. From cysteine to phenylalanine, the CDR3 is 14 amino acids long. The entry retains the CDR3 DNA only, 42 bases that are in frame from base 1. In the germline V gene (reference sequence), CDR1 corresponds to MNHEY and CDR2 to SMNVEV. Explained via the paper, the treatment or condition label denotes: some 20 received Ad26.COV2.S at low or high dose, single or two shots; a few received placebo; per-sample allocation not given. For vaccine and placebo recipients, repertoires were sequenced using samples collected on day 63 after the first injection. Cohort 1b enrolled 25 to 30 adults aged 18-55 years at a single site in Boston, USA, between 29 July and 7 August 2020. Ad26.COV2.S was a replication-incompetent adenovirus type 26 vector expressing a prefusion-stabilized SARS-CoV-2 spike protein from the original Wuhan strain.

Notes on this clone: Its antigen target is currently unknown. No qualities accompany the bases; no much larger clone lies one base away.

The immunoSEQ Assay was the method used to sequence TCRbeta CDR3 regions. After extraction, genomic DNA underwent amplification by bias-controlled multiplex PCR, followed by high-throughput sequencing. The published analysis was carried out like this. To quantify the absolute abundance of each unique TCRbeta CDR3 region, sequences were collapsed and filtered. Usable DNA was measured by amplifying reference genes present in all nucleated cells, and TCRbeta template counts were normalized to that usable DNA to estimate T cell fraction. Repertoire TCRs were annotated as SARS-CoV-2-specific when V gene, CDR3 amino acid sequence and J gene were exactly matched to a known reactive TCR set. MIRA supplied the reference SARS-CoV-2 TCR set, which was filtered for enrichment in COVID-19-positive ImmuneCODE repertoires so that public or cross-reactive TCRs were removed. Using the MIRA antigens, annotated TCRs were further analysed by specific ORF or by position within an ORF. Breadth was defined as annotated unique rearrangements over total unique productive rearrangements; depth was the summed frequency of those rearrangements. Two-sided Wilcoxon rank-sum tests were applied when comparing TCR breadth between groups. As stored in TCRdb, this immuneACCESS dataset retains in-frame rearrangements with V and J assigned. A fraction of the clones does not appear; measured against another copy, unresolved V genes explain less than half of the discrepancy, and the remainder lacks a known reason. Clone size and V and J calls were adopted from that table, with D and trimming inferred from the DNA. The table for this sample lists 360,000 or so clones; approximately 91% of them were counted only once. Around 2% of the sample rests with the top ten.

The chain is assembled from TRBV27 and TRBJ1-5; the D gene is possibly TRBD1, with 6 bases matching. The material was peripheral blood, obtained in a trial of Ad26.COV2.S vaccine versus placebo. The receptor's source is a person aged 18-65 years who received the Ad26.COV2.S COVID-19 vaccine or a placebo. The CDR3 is CASKQGGGNQPQHF. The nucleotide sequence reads TGTGCCAGCAAACAGGGAGGGGGCAATCAGCCCCAGCATTTT.